The rows below give T cell receptor beta chains drawn from one sample of a study of Tregs in tolerant kidney transplant recipients. Clones were read by immunoSEQ multiplex PCR, and TCRdb kept only the in-frame ones, dropping some. The table has hundreds of thousands of clones, approximately 83% seen once. Sequenced: CD4+ T cells from blood. These receptors all come from a human donor in good health. The CDR3 runs from the conserved cysteine through the conserved F or W. A D gene is named only where the DNA matches it firmly. Clone size is given for some rows only: seen once, a few or many times, or a class if the clone is expanded.

abundance	d_gene	v_gene	j_gene	CDR3nt	CDR3aa
-	TRBD1	TRBV5-4	TRBJ1-1	TGTGCCAGCAGCTTTGACAGGGGGGACACTGAAGCTTTCTTT	CASSFDRGDTEAFF
-	-	TRBV7-2	TRBJ1-1	TGTGCCAGCAGCTTGGCGGGGGGCTCGGAAGCTTTCTTT	CASSLAGGSEAFF
-	-	TRBV5-4	TRBJ2-1	TGTGCCAGCAGCTTGGCCGGGGGAAATGAGCAGTTCTTC	CASSLAGGNEQFF
once	TRBD1	TRBV2	TRBJ1-6	TGTGCCAGCAGTGGCCAGGGGGCAGATAATTCACCCCTCCACTTT	CASSGQGADNSPLHF
once	TRBD1	TRBV6-5	TRBJ2-7	TGTGCCAGCAGTGGGAGAACAGGGGGATACTACGAGCAGTACTTC	CASSGRTGGYYEQYF
-	-	TRBV2	TRBJ2-7	TGTGCCAGCAGCTACAGCGGAGTAGAGACCTACGAGCAGTACTTC	CASSYSGVETYEQYF
-	TRBD1	TRBV5-6	TRBJ1-5	TGTGCCAGCAGCTTGGCCGGGACAGGGTATCAGCCCCAGCATTTT	CASSLAGTGYQPQHF
few	-	TRBV6-5	TRBJ1-2	TGTGCCAGCAGTTACCGGGTTATCGGGATTAACTATGGCTACACCTTC	CASSYRVIGINYGYTF
few	-	TRBV6-5	TRBJ2-1	TGTGCCAGCAGTTATGGGGCTAGATCTTACAATGAGCAGTTCTTC	CASSYGARSYNEQFF
-	TRBD1	TRBV19	TRBJ2-5	TGTGCCAGTAGCCGAGACAGGGGTTGGGAGACCCAGTACTTC	CASSRDRGWETQYF
-	-	TRBV7-8	TRBJ2-7	TGTGCCAGCAGCTTAGCGTTTAGACAGGATACTTACGAGCAGTACTTC	CASSLAFRQDTYEQYF
-	-	TRBV20-1	TRBJ2-1	TGCAGTGCCGCAGGATACAATGAGCAGTTCTTC	CSAAGYNEQFF
-	-	TRBV18	TRBJ2-5	TGTGCCAGCTCAGCTCAGGGGATAGAGACCCAGTACTTC	CASSAQGIETQYF
-	-	TRBV6-1	TRBJ1-2	TGTGCCAGCAGTGAGGGGGCGCGGGCCTATGGCTACACCTTC	CASSEGARAYGYTF
-	TRBD2	TRBV7-6	TRBJ2-1	TGTGCCAGCAGCCCCTTGCTGCGGGGGGACAATGAGCAGTTCTTC	CASSPLLRGDNEQFF
-	-	TRBV9	TRBJ2-3	TGTGCCAGCAGCTTCCGGGGTCCCACAGCGTACACAGATACGCAGTATTTT	CASSFRGPTAYTDTQYF
-	-	TRBV6-1	TRBJ2-7	TGTGCCAGCACCCAGGGGTTGGGATACGAGCAGTACTTC	CASTQGLGYEQYF